A selection of T cell receptor beta chains follows, all from one sample in a study of blood T cell repertoires in COVID-19. This table comes from immunoSEQ multiplex PCR, and its TCRdb copy is limited to in-frame clones, with some not included. The sample shows some 60,000 clones, 90% of them seen only once. The sequencing input was peripheral blood. The receptors here all came from a middle-aged man with acute or convalescent COVID-19. Each CDR3 is given with its conserved first and last residue. The order of the fields is clone size, CDR3 length, D gene, V gene, J gene, CDR3 DNA, CDR3 protein. A D gene is named only where the DNA matches it firmly. Expanded clones are given a class, and other clones once, few, many or no size at all.

>NA|14|TRBD2|TRBV27|TRBJ2-4
TGTGCCAGCAGTTCTATGGCGGGGGAGGGCATTCAGTACTTC
CASSSMAGEGIQYF
>NA|13|TRBD1|TRBV30|TRBJ1-4
TGTGCCTGGAGCCCAGGGGGCCCTGAGAAACTGTTTTTT
CAWSPGGPEKLFF
>NA|12|NA|TRBV29-1|TRBJ1-1
TGCAGCCCTTCTGCGGGAGATACTGAAGCTTTCTTT
CSPSAGDTEAFF
>NA|13|NA|TRBV9|TRBJ1-1
TGTGCCAGCAGCGTAGGAGGGAGCACTGAAGCTTTCTTT
CASSVGGSTEAFF
>NA|13|NA|TRBV11-2|TRBJ2-7
TGTGCCAGCAAGGAGGGGAACGGATACGAGCAGTACTTC
CASKEGNGYEQYF
>NA|15|NA|TRBV19|TRBJ2-4
TGTGCCAGTAGTCCACCCTTGAGAACCAAAAACATTCAGTACTTC
CASSPPLRTKNIQYF
>NA|14|TRBD1|TRBV20-1|TRBJ1-4
TGCAGTGCGAGTCAGACAGGGCTAAATGAAAAACTGTTTTTT
CSASQTGLNEKLFF
>NA|11|NA|TRBV18|TRBJ2-1
TGTGCCAGCTCACCCGACACTGAGCAGTTCTTC
CASSPDTEQFF
>NA|12|NA|TRBV12-3/TRBV12-4|TRBJ2-7
TGTGCCAGCAGTGCAACTAAGTACGAGCAGTACTTC
CASSATKYEQYF
>NA|15|NA|TRBV14|TRBJ2-7
TGTGCCAGCAGCTCCCACCGGGACTCCCTCTACGAGCAGTACTTC
CASSSHRDSLYEQYF
>NA|15|TRBD1|TRBV6-5|TRBJ1-5
TGTGCCAGCAGTTCCTCACAGGGGGCTGGACAGCCCCAGCATTTT
CASSSSQGAGQPQHF
>NA|14|TRBD2|TRBV6-5|TRBJ2-7
TGTGCCAGCAGTTCCATAGCGGGACCCTACGAGCAGTACTTC
CASSSIAGPYEQYF
>NA|19|TRBD2|TRBV7-9|TRBJ2-1
TGTGCCAGCAGCTTGGAGACGGGACTAGCGGTAAGCTCCTACAATGAGCAGTTCTTC
CASSLETGLAVSSYNEQFF
>once|12|NA|TRBV27|TRBJ2-7
TGTGCCAGCAGTTTATCCGGTTTCGAGCAGTACTTC
CASSLSGFEQYF
>NA|13|NA|TRBV10-1|TRBJ2-5
TGCGCCAGCAGTGAGCGGGATCGGGAGACCCAGTACTTC
CASSERDRETQYF
>NA|16|NA|TRBV16|TRBJ2-6
TGTGCCAGCAGCCAATACTGGGGCACTGGGGCCAACGTCCTGACTTTC
CASSQYWGTGANVLTF
>NA|18|TRBD1|TRBV5-4|TRBJ1-1
TGTGCCAGCAGCTACCCGGGGGGGACAGCCGGCCCTAACACTGAAGCTTTCTTT
CASSYPGGTAGPNTEAFF
>NA|15|NA|TRBV2|TRBJ2-2
TGTGCCAGCAGTGAAGTGGCCTCGCCCACCGGGGAGCTGTTTTTT
CASSEVASPTGELFF
>NA|14|TRBD2|TRBV6-5|TRBJ2-1
TGTGCCAGCAGGCCTCGGCGGGAGGTAACTGAGCAGTTCTTC
CASRPRREVTEQFF
>NA|13|TRBD2|TRBV5-1|TRBJ2-7
TGCGCCAGCAAACTAGCGGGAGCCCACGAGCAGTACTTC
CASKLAGAHEQYF
>few|12|NA|TRBV25-1|TRBJ2-1
TGTGCCAGCAGCGGCCAGGGTCTAGAGCAGTTCTTC
CASSGQGLEQFF
>NA|17|TRBD2|TRBV7-2|TRBJ2-5
TGTGCCAGCAGCATGGGACTAGCGGGAAGAGTCCAAGAGACCCAGTACTTC
CASSMGLAGRVQETQYF
>NA|19|TRBD2|TRBV24-1|TRBJ2-3
TGTGCCACCAGAGCCGCTCCTAGCGGGAGGGGTAGGGGTGGAGATACGCAGTATTTT
CATRAAPSGRGRGGDTQYF
>NA|15|TRBD1|TRBV14|TRBJ1-4
TGTGCCAGCAGCCAAGTTGCAGGGACAGTAGAAAAACTGTTTTTT
CASSQVAGTVEKLFF
>once|14|TRBD1|TRBV6-5|TRBJ2-5
TGTGCCAGCAGGGACAGGGGGCTCTCGGAGACCCAGTACTTC
CASRDRGLSETQYF
>NA|13|NA|TRBV6-6|TRBJ1-1
TGTGCCAGCAGGGCAAGATTGAACACTGAAGCTTTCTTT
CASRARLNTEAFF
>NA|14|NA|TRBV5-4|TRBJ1-6
TGTGCCAGCAGCTTGGACAGGGACGGTTCACCCCTCCACTTT
CASSLDRDGSPLHF
>NA|15|NA|TRBV12-5|TRBJ1-5
TGTGCTAGTGGTTTGTTCGGGGTTGGCAATCAGCCCCAGCATTTT
CASGLFGVGNQPQHF
>NA|15|TRBD2|TRBV14|TRBJ2-1
TGTGCCACCCGCCCCCCAGCGGGACGATACAATGAGCAGTTCTTC
CATRPPAGRYNEQFF
>NA|15|NA|TRBV19|TRBJ2-1
TGTGCCAGTAGTTTGGACCAGGGATCCTACAATGAGCAGTTCTTC
CASSLDQGSYNEQFF
>once|13|NA|TRBV6-5|TRBJ2-7
TGTGCCAGCAGGCAGGTGGGAGCTACCGAGCAGTACTTC
CASRQVGATEQYF
>NA|15|TRBD2|TRBV19|TRBJ2-3
TGTGCCAGTAGTATAGGCGGGAGCCCCCCAGATACGCAGTATTTT
CASSIGGSPPDTQYF
>NA|14|TRBD2|TRBV5-1|TRBJ2-7
TGCGCCAGCTCCGTCGGGGGGGAAACCTACGAGCAGTACTTC
CASSVGGETYEQYF
>NA|14|NA|TRBV9|TRBJ1-6
TGTGCCAGCAGCGTAGGGCAGACAAATTCACCCCTCCACTTT
CASSVGQTNSPLHF
>NA|14|NA|TRBV6-5|TRBJ1-3
TGTGCCAGCAGTACAGGGATCTCTGGAAACACCATATATTTT
CASSTGISGNTIYF
>NA|14|NA|TRBV5-1|TRBJ1-6
TGCGCCAGCAGCTTGGGGCAGGAAGGTTCACCCCTCCACTTT
CASSLGQEGSPLHF
>NA|12|NA|TRBV6-5|TRBJ2-1
TGTGCCAGCAGTTACGGACTAACCGAGCAGTTCTTC
CASSYGLTEQFF
>NA|13|NA|TRBV25-1|TRBJ1-1
TGTGCCAGCAGTGATGGGGAGGCCACTGAAGCTTTCTTT
CASSDGEATEAFF
>NA|14|TRBD1|TRBV5-6|TRBJ1-6
TGTGCCAGCAGTCGGGACAGGGGAAGGTCACCCCTCCACTTT
CASSRDRGRSPLHF
>NA|15|TRBD2|TRBV27|TRBJ2-1
TGTGCCAGCAGTTTAGGAACTAGCGGATACAATGAGCAGTTCTTC
CASSLGTSGYNEQFF
>NA|16|TRBD2|TRBV9|TRBJ2-3
TGTGCCAGCAGCGTGGATTCTAGCGGGAGCACAGATACGCAGTATTTT
CASSVDSSGSTDTQYF
>NA|17|NA|TRBV30|TRBJ1-5
TGTGCCTGGAGTCCAATCGGGAACGCCGCCGCCAATCAGCCCCAGCATTTT
CAWSPIGNAAANQPQHF
>NA|15|NA|TRBV9|TRBJ2-7
TGTGCCAGCAGCGCATCCGGGACTTCCTCCTACGAGCAGTACTTC
CASSASGTSSYEQYF
>once|16|TRBD1|TRBV4-1|TRBJ1-2
TGCGCCAGCAGCCTCATACCGACAGGGACCAACTATGGCTACACCTTC
CASSLIPTGTNYGYTF
>NA|14|NA|TRBV18|TRBJ2-1
TGTGCCAGCTCACCGAGGAGCTCCTACAATGAGCAGTTCTTC
CASSPRSSYNEQFF